These T cell receptor beta chains were read from a single sample in a study of tumor and adjacent non-tumor tissue in lung cancer. TCRdb called the multiplex PCR reads again in MiXCR, with one record for every CDR3 protein. The sample comprises approximately 71,000 distinct CDR3 sequences, roughly three fifths of which are singletons, and 20% to 25% rests with the top ten. The sequenced sample was lung tumor tissue. The receptor source for this set is a man aged 45-60 years with non-small cell lung cancer. Both conserved end residues are part of each CDR3. D genes are given only for firm matches. Part of the rows lack a size; the others show once, few, many or a class for expanded clones.

v_gene	j_gene	d_gene	abundance	CDR3aa	CDR3nt
TRBV7-8	TRBJ2-7	-	once	CVSSLSLEKVDEQYF	TGTGTCAGCAGCTTATCGCTAGAGAAAGTGGACGAGCAGTACTTC
TRBV10-3	TRBJ2-1	-	-	CAISPWTRGGTYNEQFF	TGTGCCATCAGCCCCTGGACTAGGGGGGGGACATACAATGAGCAGTTCTTC
TRBV28	TRBJ1-3	-	few	CASRTRALSGNTIYF	TGTGCCAGCAGGACCAGGGCGCTCTCTGGAAACACCATATATTTT
TRBV6-5	TRBJ1-6	TRBD1	many	CASSRQGAGISPLHF	TGTGCCAGCAGTCGTCAGGGGGCAGGGATTTCACCCCTCCACTTT
TRBV18	TRBJ1-2	TRBD1	many	CASSPLGTGGQDYGYTF	TGTGCCAGCTCACCCCTCGGGACAGGGGGCCAGGACTATGGCTACACCTTC
TRBV28	TRBJ2-7	TRBD1	many	CASSSTGFSYEQYF	TGTGCCAGCAGTTCGACAGGGTTCTCCTACGAGCAGTACTTC
TRBV12-3/TRBV12-4	TRBJ2-1	-	-	CAISTRGARYNEQFF	TGTGCCATCAGTACCAGAGGGGCCCGGTACAATGAGCAGTTCTTC
TRBV12-3/TRBV12-4	TRBJ2-3	-	many	CASTRGGTDTQYF	TGTGCCAGCACCCGGGGAGGCACAGATACGCAGTATTTT
TRBV11-1	TRBJ2-1	-	-	CDSSLERTDNEQFF	TGTGACAGCAGCTTGGAACGGACAGATAATGAGCAGTTCTTC
TRBV2	TRBJ2-4	-	-	CASSPSTRNIKYF	TGTGCCAGCAGCCCCTCGACTAGGAACATTAAGTACTTC